This TCR beta chain was recorded in a study of blood T cell repertoires in COVID-19. About the study: The United States, Italy and Spain provided the acute and convalescent COVID-19 samples.

Germline V CDR1 and CDR2: WNHNN, SYGVQD (reference sequence). Germline trimming cut 4 bases from V and 7 bases from J; bases unmatched to any gene: 9. The CDR3 loop spans 15 amino acids. Per the authors' pipeline: Reference gene primer amplification in the assay estimated nucleated cell counts. The assay was immunoSEQ multiplex PCR, and TCRdb's table has in-frame clones only and misses some. For V, J and clone size, that table is used; D and trimming come from the DNA. The sample lists roughly 230,000 clones, approximately 85% occurring once. This receptor was identified in a man aged 50 or older with acute or convalescent COVID-19. Sequencing used peripheral blood. The chain links TRBV10-1 to TRBJ2-1; TRBD1 agrees at 8 bases. CDR3 in DNA: TGCGCCAGCAGTGGTCACAGGGGGTTGAAAAATGAGCAGTTCTTC. Protein sequence: CASSGHRGLKNEQFF.